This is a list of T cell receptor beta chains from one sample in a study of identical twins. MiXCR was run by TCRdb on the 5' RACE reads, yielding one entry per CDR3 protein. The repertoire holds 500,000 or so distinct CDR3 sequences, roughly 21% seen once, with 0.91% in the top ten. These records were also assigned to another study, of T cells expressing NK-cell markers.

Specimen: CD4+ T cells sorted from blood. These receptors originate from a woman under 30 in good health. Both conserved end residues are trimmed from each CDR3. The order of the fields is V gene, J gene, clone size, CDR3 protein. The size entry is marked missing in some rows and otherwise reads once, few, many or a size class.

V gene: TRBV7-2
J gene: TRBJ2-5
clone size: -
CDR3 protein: ASSLRRETQY

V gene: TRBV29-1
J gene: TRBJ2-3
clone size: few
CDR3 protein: SVTGVSTTDTQY

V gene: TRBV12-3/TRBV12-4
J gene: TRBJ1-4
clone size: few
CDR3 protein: ASSPGGGGNEKLF

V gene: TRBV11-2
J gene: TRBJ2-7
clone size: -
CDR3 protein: ASSGGDNGEQY

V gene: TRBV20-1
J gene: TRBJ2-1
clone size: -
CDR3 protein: SARGQGHNEQF

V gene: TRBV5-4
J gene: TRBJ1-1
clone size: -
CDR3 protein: AAGNRENTEAF

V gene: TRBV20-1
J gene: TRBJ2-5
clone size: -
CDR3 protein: SASVQGRETQY

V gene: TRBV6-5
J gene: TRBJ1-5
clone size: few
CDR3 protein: ASSSGVEQPQH

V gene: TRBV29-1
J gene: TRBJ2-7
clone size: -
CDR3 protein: SVENRGYEQY

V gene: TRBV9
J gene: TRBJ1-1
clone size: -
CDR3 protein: ASSEWIQNTEAF

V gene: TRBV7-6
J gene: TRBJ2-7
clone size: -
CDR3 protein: ASSFFQGAYEQY

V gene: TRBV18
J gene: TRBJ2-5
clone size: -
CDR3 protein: ASSPRGARETQY

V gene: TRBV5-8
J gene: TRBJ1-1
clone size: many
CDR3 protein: ASTPVTLTTNTEAF

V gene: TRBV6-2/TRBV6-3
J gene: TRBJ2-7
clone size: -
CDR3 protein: ASSYGTSQY

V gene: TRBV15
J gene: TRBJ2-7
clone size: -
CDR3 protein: ATSRVAKTSYEQY

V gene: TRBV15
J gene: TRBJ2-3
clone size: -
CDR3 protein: ATSRGDSNTDTQY

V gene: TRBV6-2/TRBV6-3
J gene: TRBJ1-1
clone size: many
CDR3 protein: ASSSAYTEAF

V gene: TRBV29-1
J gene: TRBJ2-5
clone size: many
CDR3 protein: SVDMGRQETQY

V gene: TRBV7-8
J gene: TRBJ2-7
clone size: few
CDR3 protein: ASSSIAGVAYEQY

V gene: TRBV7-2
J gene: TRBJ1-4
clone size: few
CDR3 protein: ASSSRQNEKLF

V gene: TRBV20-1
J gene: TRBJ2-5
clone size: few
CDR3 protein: SARELGTTQETQY

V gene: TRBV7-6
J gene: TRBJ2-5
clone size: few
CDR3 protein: ASSSSPSSGAYQETQY

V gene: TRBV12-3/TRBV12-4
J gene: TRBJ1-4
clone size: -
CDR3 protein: ASSSGGQDRWNEKLF

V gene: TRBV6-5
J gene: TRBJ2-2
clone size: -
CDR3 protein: ASHRVTGELF

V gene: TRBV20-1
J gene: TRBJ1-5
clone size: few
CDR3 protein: SARLTGGNWQPQH

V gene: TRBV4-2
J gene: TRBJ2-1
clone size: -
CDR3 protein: ASSQDKGAHWQF

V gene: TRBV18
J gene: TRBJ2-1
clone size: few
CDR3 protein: ASSKAGNEQF

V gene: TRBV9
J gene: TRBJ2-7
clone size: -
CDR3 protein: ASSVMESKVYEQY

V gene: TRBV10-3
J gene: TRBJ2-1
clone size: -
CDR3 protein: AISGAAVPGSNEQF